These T cell receptor beta chains were read from a single sample in a study of chemoradiotherapy in HPV16-positive cancers. The repertoire was sequenced with immunoSEQ multiplex PCR; TCRdb's copy has only in-frame clones and lacks some. The sample consists of about 67,000 clones, roughly 86% of them appearing once. Sequenced here: blood, sampled from a patient who underwent chemoradiotherapy. These receptor sequences come from a human donor with HPV-associated anogenital cancer. The CDR3 runs from the conserved cysteine through the conserved F or W. The D gene is left open where the match is weak. Only part of the rows carry a size: once, few, many, or a class if the clone is expanded.

v_call	j_call	clone_size	d_call	cdr3_nt	cdr3_aa
TRBV19	TRBJ2-5	once	NA	TGTGCCAGTAGTATAGGTAGGACCCAGTACTTC	CASSIGRTQYF
TRBV27	TRBJ2-2	NA	NA	TGTGCCAGCAGTTCCCAGGCTTCGGGGGAGCTGTTTTTT	CASSSQASGELFF
TRBV7-9	TRBJ2-7	NA	NA	TGTGCCAGCAGCTTGGAAGCCACCGAGGGTCGTCTGTACTTC	CASSLEATEGRLYF
TRBV11-2	TRBJ1-2	once	TRBD1	TGTGCCAGCAGCCTCGACAGGGGGCAATACACCTTC	CASSLDRGQYTF
TRBV29-1	TRBJ2-1	NA	TRBD1	TGCAGCGTTGAAAGTTGGGGGACAGGTAATGAGCAGTTCTTC	CSVESWGTGNEQFF
TRBV5-1	TRBJ2-5	NA	TRBD2	TGCGCCAGCAAGATCGGGGAGGGCTTTCGGGAGACCCAGTACTTC	CASKIGEGFRETQYF
TRBV25-1	TRBJ1-1	medium-sized	NA	TGTGCCAGCAGTGGAACAGGGCCCGACACTGAAGCTTTCTTT	CASSGTGPDTEAFF
TRBV28	TRBJ2-2	NA	NA	TGTGCCAGCATCCACGTCCAGTGGAACAGCCCGAACACCGGGGAGCTGTTTTTT	CASIHVQWNSPNTGELFF
TRBV7-6	TRBJ2-7	NA	TRBD1	TGTGCCAGCAGCCCGCGGACAGGGGGCTTAGGGGACGAGCAGTACTTC	CASSPRTGGLGDEQYF
TRBV28	TRBJ1-5	NA	NA	TGTGCCAGCAGTCCTCCTGGGGGGGTACAGTGGAATCAGCCCCAGCATTTT	CASSPPGGVQWNQPQHF
TRBV19	TRBJ2-3	NA	NA	TGTGCCAGTACCATGGGACGGGGTAGCACAGATACGCAGTATTTT	CASTMGRGSTDTQYF
TRBV30	TRBJ1-1	NA	NA	TGTGCAAATGGATCTTACACTGAAGCTTTCTTT	CANGSYTEAFF
TRBV7-2	TRBJ1-2	NA	NA	TGTGCCAGCAGCTTGGAGGGACTTCATGGCTACACCTTC	CASSLEGLHGYTF
TRBV19	TRBJ2-7	NA	TRBD2	TGTGCCAGTAGAATGGGCGGGAGTGGTTCCTACGAGCAGTACTTC	CASRMGGSGSYEQYF
TRBV19	TRBJ2-1	NA	NA	TGTGCCAGTAGTACCCAGGGAAATGAGCAGTTCTTC	CASSTQGNEQFF
TRBV4-2	TRBJ2-1	NA	TRBD2	TGTGCCAGCTCTAACCCGGGACTAGATGTAGTGGGCGTGCAGTTCTTC	CASSNPGLDVVGVQFF
TRBV28	TRBJ2-1	NA	TRBD2	TGTGCCAGCAACGGGGCGGGAGCGGGTGGGCATGAGCAGTTCTTC	CASNGAGAGGHEQFF
TRBV6-5	TRBJ2-2	NA	TRBD1	TGTGCCAGCAGTTACCGGACAGGGGGGAGGACCGGGGAGCTGTTTTTT	CASSYRTGGRTGELFF
TRBV19	TRBJ2-7	once	TRBD1	TGTGCCAGTAGTATAGGGACAGGCTACGAGCAGTACTTC	CASSIGTGYEQYF